This TCR beta chain was identified during a study of control samples from healthy donors and cancer patients. Trimming stripped 3 bases from V and 4 bases from J, with 6 bases between. The germline CDR1 and CDR2 sequences are MGHRA and YSYEKL. The CDR3 loop spans 12 amino acids. TCRdb keeps only in-frame clones here, not all; method: immunoSEQ multiplex PCR. The sample yields 150,000 to 200,000 clones, about 90% seen once. The rearrangement links TRBV4-1 to TRBJ1-1; D gene ambiguous. The TCR was taken from a man younger than 35 in good health. Sequencing used blood. CDR3 in DNA: TGCGCCAGCAGCCAGGCAGGCACTGAAGCTTTCTTT. Its translation is CASSQAGTEAFF.